Listed below are T cell receptor beta chains from one sample, sequenced in a study of cytomegalovirus exposure and HLA in healthy donors. TCRdb's table, derived via immunoSEQ multiplex PCR, lists solely in-frame clones and lacks some. The table shows under 110,000 clones, with 70% to 85% occurring only once. The specimen sequenced was PBMCs. The receptors originated from a boy aged 5-17 years in good health and CMV-seronegative. Both conserved end residues are part of each CDR3. Fields, in order: clone size, D gene, V gene, J gene, CDR3 protein, CDR3 DNA. A D gene is named only where the DNA matches it firmly. For some rows the clone size is stated as once, few or many, or as a class when expanded; others skip it.

clone size: NA
D gene: TRBD2
V gene: TRBV5-1
J gene: TRBJ2-1
CDR3 protein: CASSLAGASGGASEQFF
CDR3 DNA: TGCGCCAGCAGCTTGGCGGGGGCTAGCGGGGGGGCTAGTGAGCAGTTCTTC

clone size: few
D gene: NA
V gene: TRBV5-1
J gene: TRBJ2-2
CDR3 protein: CACQEGTGELFF
CDR3 DNA: TGCGCCTGTCAGGAGGGGACCGGGGAGCTGTTTTTT

clone size: once
D gene: TRBD2
V gene: TRBV30
J gene: TRBJ2-5
CDR3 protein: CAWSGGRAETQYF
CDR3 DNA: TGTGCCTGGAGTGGAGGGAGGGCCGAGACCCAGTACTTC

clone size: NA
D gene: TRBD2
V gene: TRBV25-1
J gene: TRBJ2-6
CDR3 protein: CASSRTSGGTGANVLTF
CDR3 DNA: TGTGCCAGCAGCAGGACCTCGGGGGGGACTGGGGCCAACGTCCTGACTTTC

clone size: NA
D gene: NA
V gene: TRBV4-1
J gene: TRBJ1-2
CDR3 protein: CASESNYGYTF
CDR3 DNA: TGCGCCAGCGAGTCCAACTATGGCTACACCTTC

clone size: NA
D gene: TRBD1
V gene: TRBV28
J gene: TRBJ2-7
CDR3 protein: CASRPGTGHNHEQYF
CDR3 DNA: TGTGCCAGCAGACCCGGGACAGGGCATAACCACGAGCAGTACTTC

clone size: NA
D gene: NA
V gene: TRBV7-8
J gene: TRBJ2-3
CDR3 protein: CASSLVPPSAGTQYF
CDR3 DNA: TGTGCCAGCAGCTTAGTACCACCTTCTGCGGGTACGCAGTATTTT

clone size: NA
D gene: NA
V gene: TRBV9
J gene: TRBJ2-7
CDR3 protein: CASSVGASVYEQYF
CDR3 DNA: TGTGCCAGCAGCGTAGGTGCTAGCGTCTACGAGCAGTACTTC

clone size: NA
D gene: NA
V gene: TRBV28
J gene: TRBJ2-7
CDR3 protein: CASEGVHEQYF
CDR3 DNA: TGTGCCAGCGAGGGGGTCCACGAGCAGTACTTC

clone size: once
D gene: NA
V gene: TRBV28
J gene: TRBJ2-7
CDR3 protein: CASIAGLALEQYF
CDR3 DNA: TGTGCCAGCATTGCGGGCTTGGCACTCGAGCAGTACTTC

clone size: few
D gene: NA
V gene: TRBV7-2
J gene: TRBJ1-1
CDR3 protein: CASSIRPTGEAFF
CDR3 DNA: TGTGCCAGCAGCATAAGACCCACAGGGGAAGCTTTCTTT

clone size: NA
D gene: NA
V gene: TRBV6-5
J gene: TRBJ1-3
CDR3 protein: CASSYSPGSGNTIYF
CDR3 DNA: TGTGCCAGCAGTTACAGCCCAGGCTCTGGAAACACCATATATTTT

clone size: NA
D gene: TRBD2
V gene: TRBV5-4
J gene: TRBJ2-7
CDR3 protein: CAAGRAYEQYF
CDR3 DNA: TGTGCCGCCGGGAGGGCCTACGAGCAGTACTTC

clone size: NA
D gene: TRBD2
V gene: TRBV28
J gene: TRBJ2-3
CDR3 protein: CASSFLRLAGGPEGDTQYF
CDR3 DNA: TGTGCCAGCAGTTTTTTGAGGCTAGCGGGAGGTCCAGAGGGAGATACGCAGTATTTT

clone size: NA
D gene: NA
V gene: TRBV5-6
J gene: TRBJ2-7
CDR3 protein: CASTKPDRPTYERYF
CDR3 DNA: TGTGCCAGTACTAAACCTGACAGGCCGACCTACGAGCGGTACTTC

clone size: NA
D gene: TRBD2
V gene: TRBV10-2
J gene: TRBJ2-7
CDR3 protein: CASSNARTSGAYEQYF
CDR3 DNA: TGCGCCAGCAGTAATGCGAGGACTAGCGGAGCTTACGAGCAGTACTTC

clone size: NA
D gene: TRBD2
V gene: TRBV19
J gene: TRBJ2-3
CDR3 protein: CASSPLAGGGTDTQYF
CDR3 DNA: TGTGCCAGTAGCCCCCTAGCGGGAGGGGGCACAGATACGCAGTATTTT

clone size: once
D gene: NA
V gene: TRBV28
J gene: TRBJ2-7
CDR3 protein: CASSSGHEGGYFEQYF
CDR3 DNA: TGTGCCAGCAGTTCTGGCCATGAAGGAGGCTATTTCGAGCAGTACTTC

clone size: NA
D gene: NA
V gene: TRBV7-8
J gene: TRBJ1-6
CDR3 protein: CASSLSIKFGNSPLHF
CDR3 DNA: TGTGCCAGCAGCTTATCCATTAAATTCGGGAATTCACCCCTCCACTTT

clone size: NA
D gene: TRBD1
V gene: TRBV18
J gene: TRBJ1-5
CDR3 protein: CASSPPGQGQPQHF
CDR3 DNA: TGTGCCAGCTCACCACCGGGACAGGGTCAGCCCCAGCATTTT

clone size: NA
D gene: NA
V gene: TRBV29-1
J gene: TRBJ2-1
CDR3 protein: CSGIAASYNEQFF
CDR3 DNA: TGCAGCGGTATAGCGGCCTCCTACAATGAGCAGTTCTTC

clone size: NA
D gene: TRBD1
V gene: TRBV30
J gene: TRBJ2-1
CDR3 protein: CAWGTGGGSWQFF
CDR3 DNA: TGTGCCTGGGGGACAGGGGGCGGTAGTTGGCAGTTCTTC

clone size: NA
D gene: NA
V gene: TRBV30
J gene: TRBJ2-1
CDR3 protein: CAWSLRAWSEQFF
CDR3 DNA: TGTGCCTGGAGTTTGAGGGCTTGGAGTGAGCAGTTCTTC

clone size: few
D gene: NA
V gene: TRBV2
J gene: TRBJ1-4
CDR3 protein: CASSEWQGYEKLFF
CDR3 DNA: TGTGCCAGCAGTGAATGGCAGGGGTATGAAAAACTGTTTTTT

clone size: NA
D gene: NA
V gene: TRBV5-6
J gene: TRBJ2-7
CDR3 protein: CASSFASSYEQYF
CDR3 DNA: TGTGCCAGCAGCTTCGCCAGCTCCTACGAGCAGTACTTC

clone size: NA
D gene: TRBD2
V gene: TRBV7-2
J gene: TRBJ2-1
CDR3 protein: CASSLWTSGTGEQFF
CDR3 DNA: TGTGCCAGCAGCTTATGGACTAGCGGGACGGGAGAGCAGTTCTTC

clone size: NA
D gene: NA
V gene: TRBV7-3
J gene: TRBJ1-2
CDR3 protein: CASSLTGQENYGYTF
CDR3 DNA: TGTGCCAGCAGCTTAACGGGGCAGGAAAACTATGGCTACACCTTC

clone size: NA
D gene: TRBD1
V gene: TRBV7-3
J gene: TRBJ1-1
CDR3 protein: CASSPRARTGGAGTEAFF
CDR3 DNA: TGTGCCAGCAGCCCAAGGGCGCGGACAGGAGGAGCGGGCACTGAAGCTTTCTTT

clone size: NA
D gene: TRBD2
V gene: TRBV27
J gene: TRBJ2-7
CDR3 protein: CATRPGLATEQYF
CDR3 DNA: TGTGCCACTCGACCGGGACTAGCTACCGAGCAGTACTTC